The sequence of this T cell receptor (beta chain) was determined in a study of T-cell reconstitution after alpha-beta-depleted transplantation in children. Per germline, CDR1 SGHRS and CDR2 YFSETQ. The CDR3 has 15 residues. The V segment lost 0 bases and the J segment 5 bases; nucleotides outside the gene matches: 6. Construction of the TCRbeta library involved unique molecular identifiers. TCRdb independently ran MiXCR on the PCR reads; one entry per CDR3 protein. The sample has about 640,000 distinct CDR3 sequences, about 15% seen once. The TCR was taken from a human donor who donated a stem cell graft to a child with acute myeloid leukemia. Sample: PBMCs from the stem cell graft donor, taken from the stem cell graft. The chain employs TRBV5-1 and TRBJ2-3; 7 bases line up with TRBD2. The CDR3 sequence is CASSLENTGGDTQYF. The CDR3 nucleotides read TGCGCCAGCAGCTTGGAGAATACGGGAGGAGATACGCAGTATTTT.